Given below is one T cell receptor (beta chain) in context. These data belong to a study of lymphopenia after photon versus proton radiotherapy. Germline V lookup: CDR1 KGHSH, CDR2 LQKENI. This CDR3 is 16 amino acids long. V dropped 0 bases and J dropped 1 base, with 10 bases sitting between them. Data came from immunoSEQ multiplex PCR; TCRdb stores just in-frame clones and leaves some out. Of 40,000 or so clones listed, 85% to 90% are singletons. This clonotype was sampled from a man aged 35-49 years with gastric cancer. The chain employs TRBV18 and TRBJ1-3, with a tentative D call TRBD1 (6 bases). Sequenced material: peripheral blood, taken from a patient treated with photon-based radiotherapy. Here the CDR3 DNA reads TGTGCCAGCTCACCACCGTCCCAGGGGTCTGGAAACACCATATATTTT. It encodes CASSPPSQGSGNTIYF. The full variable domain, completed using reference TRBV18 and TRBJ1-3, is NAGVMQNPRHLVRRRGQEARLRCSPMKGHSHVYWYRQLPEEGLKFMVYLQKENIIDESGMPKERFSAEFPKEGPSILRIQQVVRGDSAAYFCASSPPSQGSGNTIYFGEGSWLTVV.